The text below deals with one T cell receptor (beta chain). The germline gives CDR1 MDHEN, CDR2 SYDVKM. CDR3 size: 20 residues. V was pared by 5 bases and J by 2 bases, with 23 bases of the junction left unmatched. The donors were part of the validation cohort of 120 or so subjects. That cohort was separate from the first cohort, which comprised 670 or so subjects. Here immunoSEQ multiplex PCR was the method, and the copy in TCRdb shows in-frame clones only, minus some. In the table there are hundreds of thousands of clones, roughly 85% of which are singletons. This specimen belongs to a study of cytomegalovirus exposure and HLA in healthy donors. Study-level background: In a later analysis, it was reported that the roughly 130 validation repertoires had been produced on the same platform as the 670 or so repertoires belonging to the first cohort.

The chain is built from TRBV28 and TRBJ2-7; 8 positions match TRBD1. Sequences were obtained from PBMCs. The receptor's source is a woman aged 18-29 years in good health and CMV-seronegative. The CDR3 reads CASSIQPGGARTARAYEQYF. CDR3 coding DNA: TGTGCCAGCAGTATACAACCAGGGGGCGCAAGGACAGCCCGGGCCTACGAGCAGTACTTC.